The clone carrying this TCR beta chain has a single count. As yet, its antigen is unknown. It was with a sample-barcoded 5' primer and a J-beta primer mix that a second PCR of roughly 7 to 12 cycles was run. Every single cDNA molecule received a tag from a template-switch adaptor with 12 random nucleotides. TCRdb re-derived calls from the 5' RACE reads in MiXCR, one entry per CDR3 protein. Counted here are more than 900,000 distinct CDR3 sequences, 25% to 35% occurring once; the ten biggest clones make up about 9.4%. These data are taken from a study of blood T cells in healthy people across ages. Total RNA, at least 5.5 micrograms per sample, came from PBMCs. Study-wide results and limits: Naive and antigen-experienced cells were not separated, limiting conclusive comparison.

CDR1 and CDR2 (germline): GTSNPN, SVGIG (reference sequence). V lost 4 bases and J 4 bases, leaving 13 bases between the germline ends. The CDR3 has 13 residues. The sample also formed part of further work on T cells of mothers and their children.

The chain couples TRBV30 to TRBJ1-1; D is undetermined. Input material: blood. The TCR originated in a woman aged 40 to 50 in good health. The CDR3 nucleotides read TGTGCCTGGACAGACGGACTGACCACTGAAGCTTTCTTT. This codes for CAWTDGLTTEAFF.